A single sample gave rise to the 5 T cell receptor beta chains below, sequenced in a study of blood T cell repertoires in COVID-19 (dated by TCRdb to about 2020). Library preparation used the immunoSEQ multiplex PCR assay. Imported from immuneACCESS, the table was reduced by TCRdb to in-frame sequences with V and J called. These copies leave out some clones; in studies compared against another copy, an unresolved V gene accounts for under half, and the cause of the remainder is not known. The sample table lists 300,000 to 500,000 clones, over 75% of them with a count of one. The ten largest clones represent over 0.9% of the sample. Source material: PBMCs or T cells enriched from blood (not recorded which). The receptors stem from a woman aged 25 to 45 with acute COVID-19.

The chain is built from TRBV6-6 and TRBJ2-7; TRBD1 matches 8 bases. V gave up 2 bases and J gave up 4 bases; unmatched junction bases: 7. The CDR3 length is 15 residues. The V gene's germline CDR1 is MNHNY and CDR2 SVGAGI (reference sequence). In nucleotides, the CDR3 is TGTGCCAGCAGTTACATGGACAGGGCTATTTACGAGCAGTACTTC. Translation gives CASSYMDRAIYEQYF.

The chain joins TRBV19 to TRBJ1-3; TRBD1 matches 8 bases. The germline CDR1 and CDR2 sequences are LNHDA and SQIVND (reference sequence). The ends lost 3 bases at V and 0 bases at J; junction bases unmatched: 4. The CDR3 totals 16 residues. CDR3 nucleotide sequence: TGTGCCAGTAGTATGCGCGACAGGGGCTCTGGAAACACCATATATTTT. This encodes CASSMRDRGSGNTIYF.

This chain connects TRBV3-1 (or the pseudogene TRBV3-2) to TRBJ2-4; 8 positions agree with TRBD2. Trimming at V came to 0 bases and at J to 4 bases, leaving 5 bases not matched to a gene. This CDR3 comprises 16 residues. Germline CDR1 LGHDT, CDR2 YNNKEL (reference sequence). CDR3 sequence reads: CASSQDPGGGKNIQYF. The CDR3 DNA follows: TGTGCCAGCAGCCAAGACCCGGGGGGGGGAAAAAACATTCAGTACTTC.

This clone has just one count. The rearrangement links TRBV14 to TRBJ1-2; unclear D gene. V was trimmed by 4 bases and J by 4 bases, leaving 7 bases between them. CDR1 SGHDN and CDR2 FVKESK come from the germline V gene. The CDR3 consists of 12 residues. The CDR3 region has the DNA TGTGCCAGCAGCCCCGGACTCTATGGCTACACCTTC. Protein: CASSPGLYGYTF.

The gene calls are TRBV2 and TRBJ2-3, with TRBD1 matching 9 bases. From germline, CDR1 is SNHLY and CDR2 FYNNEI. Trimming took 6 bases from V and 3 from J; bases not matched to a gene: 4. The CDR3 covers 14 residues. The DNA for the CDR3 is TGTGCCAGCAGCCGGGACAGGGAGACAGATACGCAGTATTTT. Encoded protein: CASSRDRETDTQYF.